The 24 T cell receptor beta chains given below trace back to one sample, sequenced in a study of patients and donors after allogeneic stem cell transplantation (dated by TCRdb to the early 2020s). Receptors were amplified or captured by RT-PCR. The data were produced on a NextSeq 550. TCRdb redid the processing of the public reads, applying fastp at Q25 and MiXCR, and retained in-frame beta chains. Rows matching on CDR3 protein sequence are summarized as one entry with the most common DNA and genes. Present in this sample are approximately 410,000 distinct CDR3 sequences, 16% of which were seen just once. The ten most abundant clones make up just over 7% of the sample. Material for sequencing was blood, either unsorted or a sorted T cell fraction (not recorded which). All receptors come from a human donor who was either an allogeneic HSCT recipient or a stem cell or donor lymphocyte infusion donor (not recorded which). It is not recorded whose cells these are; they may come from a transplant donor.

This clonotype occurred many times. V usage is TRBV20-1 and J usage is TRBJ2-7, with D possibly called TRBD1 or TRBD2 (5 bases each). Between the trimmed V and J ends, which lost 1 base and 7 bases, there was a span of 17 bases. CDR1 is DFQATT, CDR2 SNEGSKA, per germline (reference sequence). The CDR3 covers 14 residues. CDR3 residues: CSARATSGHWEQYF. The CDR3 DNA is TGCAGTGCTAGAGCCACCTCGGGGCATTGGGAGCAGTACTTC.

The rearrangement joins TRBV5-1 to TRBJ2-7, with no clear D. This CDR3 region has 12 residues. Per germline, CDR1 SGHRS and CDR2 YFSETQ. The germline V and J ends were trimmed by 4 bases and 6 bases, with 11 bases remaining between them. This chain's CDR3 is CASSEVPGEQYF. CDR3 DNA sequence: TGCGCCAGCAGCGAAGTGCCCGGCGAGCAGTACTTC.

The rearrangement uses TRBV12-3 or TRBV12-4 and TRBJ2-1; 16 nucleotides align to TRBD2. This CDR3 comprises 15 residues. V gave up 6 bases and J gave up 9 bases; unmatched junction bases: 5. CDR3 sequence reads: CASSGTSGRVGEQFF. Here the CDR3 DNA reads TGTGCCAGCAGCGGGACTAGCGGGAGGGTTGGTGAGCAGTTCTTC.

This clonotype was counted between two and nine times. This chain joins TRBV2 and TRBJ2-1; the D gene is possibly TRBD2 (6 bases). The V gene lost 6 bases and the J gene lost 7 bases, with 16 bases spanning the gap. The CDR3 contains 14 residues. The germline gives CDR1 SNHLY, CDR2 FYNNEI. This CDR3 reads CASRTWGEWNEQFF. DNA for the CDR3: TGTGCCAGCAGGACATGGGGGGAGTGGAATGAGCAGTTCTTC.

The rearrangement links TRBV20-1 to TRBJ2-7; TRBD1 matches at 7 bases. Germline V gene data show CDR1 as DFQATT and CDR2 as SNEGSKA (reference sequence). V shed 4 bases and J 3 bases; nucleotides not matched to a gene: 3. CDR3 size: 12 residues. CDR3 bases: TGCAGTGCTACAGGGACAGACTACGAGCAGTACTTC. Translated, it gives CSATGTDYEQYF.

This clonotype was counted between two and nine times. J is TRBJ2-2 and V is TRBV10-3; TRBD2 matches at 8 bases. Germline CDR1 and CDR2: ENHRY and SYGVKD. This CDR3 is built from 16 residues. J lost 4 bases, V lost 4 bases, and 8 bases had no gene match. This CDR3 reads CAISVDGRAVTGELFF. In DNA, the CDR3 is TGTGCCATCAGTGTGGACGGGAGGGCCGTCACCGGGGAGCTGTTTTTT.

V usage is TRBV2 and J usage is TRBJ1-3; D call uncertain. Germline lookup yields CDR1 SNHLY and CDR2 FYNNEI. There are 12 residues in the CDR3. The V and J ends lost 6 bases and 2 bases respectively, with 5 bases between them. CDR3 coding DNA: TGTGCCAGCAGAGGAACTGGAAACACCATATATTTT. Amino acid sequence: CASRGTGNTIYF.

There are a few counts of this clonotype. This chain links TRBV7-2 with TRBJ2-7; the match to TRBD2 covers 7 bases. Trimming took 5 bases from V and 3 from J; bases not matched to a gene: 10. The germline CDR1 and CDR2 sequences are SGHTA and FQGNSA. This CDR3 comprises 15 residues. CDR3 nucleotide sequence: TGTGCCAGCAGCCCCGGACTAGTAGCTGACTACGAGCAGTACTTC. This codes for CASSPGLVADYEQYF.

This clonotype has a handful of counts. V gene TRBV4-2 combines with J gene TRBJ1-1, with D perhaps TRBD1 (5 bases). Trimming took 3 bases from V and 7 from J, leaving 15 bases between them. The germline gives CDR1 LGHNA, CDR2 YNFKEQ. CDR3 length: 14 amino acids. The CDR3 DNA follows: TGTGCCAGCAGCCAGAGAGTGGGGGAGATTGAAGCTTTCTTT. Translation gives CASSQRVGEIEAFF.

This clonotype has just a few counts. The J gene is TRBJ2-2, the V gene TRBV11-2, with TRBD1 matching 8 bases. The CDR3 is 17 residues long. Germline V lookup: CDR1 SGHAT, CDR2 FQNNGV. After removal of 2 bases from V and 1 base from J, the junction contained 6 bases not matched to a gene. The CDR3 region has the DNA TGTGCCAGCAGCTTAAGTGGACAGGGACAGAACACCGGGGAGCTGTTTTTT. Amino acids: CASSLSGQGQNTGELFF. Full variable domain (missing parts from reference TRBV11-2 and TRBJ2-2): EAGVAQSPRYKIIEKRQSVAFWCNPISGHATLYWYQQILGQGPKLLIQFQNNGVVDDSQLPKDRFSAERLKGVDSTLKIQPAKLEDSAVYLCASSLSGQGQNTGELFFGEGSRLTVL.

DNA for the CDR3: TGCGCCAGCAGCAGTACTAGCGGGAGGGCCACAGATACGCAGTATTTT. Translation gives CASSSTSGRATDTQYF. This chain uses TRBV5-1 with TRBJ2-3, with 13 bases fitting TRBD2. Germline loops: CDR1 SGHRS, CDR2 YFSETQ. V gave up 4 bases and J gave up 2 bases; unmatched junction bases: 4. The CDR3 runs 16 residues.

This clonotype appeared many times. The rearrangement uses TRBV7-2 and TRBJ1-4; D ambiguous. This CDR3 has 15 residues. The V gene's germline CDR1 is SGHTA and CDR2 FQGNSA. Trimming shortened V by 5 bases and J by 4 bases, and 14 bases separated the two germline ends. DNA for the CDR3: TGTGCCAGCAGCCCGGACGGGAGAAATAATGAAAAACTGTTTTTT. Its protein is CASSPDGRNNEKLFF.

V gene TRBV7-9 combines with J gene TRBJ2-3; possible D gene TRBD2, 6 bases. V lost 4 bases and J lost 0, with 11 bases in between. Germline-derived CDR1 and CDR2 are SEHNR and FQNEAQ (reference sequence). CDR3 size: 15 residues. The DNA of the CDR3 is TGTGCCAGCAGCTCAACGGGGACTAGCACAGATACGCAGTATTTT. Translated: CASSSTGTSTDTQYF. Drawing the rest from reference TRBV7-9 and TRBJ2-3, the complete variable domain is DTGVSQNPRHKITKRGQNVTFRCDPISEHNRLYWYRQTLGQGPEFLTYFQNEAQLEKSRLLSDRFSAERPKGSFSTLEIQRTEQGDSAMYLCASSSTGTSTDTQYFGPGTRLTVL.

This clonotype has a count of ten or more. This chain connects TRBV5-6 to TRBJ2-4, with a weak D call TRBD1 (5 bases). This CDR3 comprises 15 residues. Germline V CDR1 and CDR2: SGHDT, YYEEEE. V was pared by 1 base and J by 0 bases, with 8 bases between. This CDR3 reads CASSLYRIAKNIQYF. CDR3 coding DNA: TGTGCCAGCAGCTTGTACAGGATAGCCAAAAACATTCAGTACTTC.

The V call is TRBV20-1, the J call TRBJ2-1; 8 bases are shared with TRBD2. CDR3 length: 17 residues. V shed 8 bases, J shed 4 bases, and the junction held 19 bases outside the gene matches. The V gene's germline CDR1 is DFQATT and CDR2 SNEGSKA (reference sequence). In nucleotides, the CDR3 is TGCAGTACCCCCGAGCGGGGTAGCGGGACCCCATACAATGAGCAGTTCTTC. Protein sequence: CSTPERGSGTPYNEQFF.

The chain links TRBV7-6 to TRBJ1-1; D unresolved. Trimming removed 1 base at V and 0 bases at J, with 6 bases between. CDR1 and CDR2 (germline): SGHVS, FNYEAQ. This CDR3 spans 14 amino acids. CDR3 bases: TGTGCCAGCAGCTTAGTTCCGATGAACACTGAAGCTTTCTTT. It is translated as CASSLVPMNTEAFF.

This clonotype was seen more than once but under ten times. The chain is built from TRBV2 and TRBJ1-2, with 7 bases aligning to TRBD1. V lost 7 bases, J lost 5 bases, and 13 bases stayed unmatched. Germline assignment: CDR1 SNHLY and CDR2 FYNNEI. This CDR3 comprises 15 residues. CDR3 DNA: TGTGCCAGCAATCCTACAGGGGACCCTTGGTATGGCTACACCTTC. Residues: CASNPTGDPWYGYTF.

This clonotype has at least ten counts. The V gene is TRBV10-3, the J gene TRBJ2-3, with 11 bases aligning to TRBD2. The CDR3 runs 20 residues. With 5 bases clipped from V and 1 base from J, the junction kept 17 bases outside the gene matches. Germline CDR1 reads ENHRY; CDR2 reads SYGVKD. As DNA, the CDR3 is TGTGCCATCAGTCCAATCGGCGGCCTAGCGGGAGGAAAGGGCACAGATACGCAGTATTTT. Translation: CAISPIGGLAGGKGTDTQYF.

This clonotype was picked up a small number of times. This chain connects TRBV20-1 to TRBJ2-7; 7 bases map to TRBD2. CDR3 size: 16 residues. Per the germline V gene, CDR1 is DFQATT and CDR2 is SNEGSKA (reference sequence). V shed 6 bases, J shed 4 bases, and the junction held 18 bases outside the gene matches. CDR3 bases: TGCAGTGCGAAGCGCCCGGGGAGGGGTCGGGGTTACGAGCAGTACTTC. Translation: CSAKRPGRGRGYEQYF.

This clonotype was detected a few times. The V and J genes are TRBV12-3 or TRBV12-4 and TRBJ2-5; D gene uncertain. V was shortened by 7 bases and J by 5 bases, with 20 bases between the two germline ends. The CDR3 extends over 15 amino acids. CDR3 in amino acids: CASTIGRVFGETQYF. In nucleotides, the CDR3 is TGTGCCAGCACCATCGGAAGGGTCTTCGGGGAGACCCAGTACTTC.

V gene TRBV29-1 combines with J gene TRBJ2-5, with D hard to call. Germline assignment: CDR1 SQVTM and CDR2 ANQGSEA. This CDR3 contains 14 residues. With 5 bases removed from V and 2 bases from J, the gap between germline ends came to 15 bases. The CDR3 DNA follows: TGCAGCGTTTGTAGAGACACCAATCAAGAGACCCAGTACTTC. Translating it yields CSVCRDTNQETQYF.

In its sample, this clonotype was seen a few times. The J gene is TRBJ2-5, the V gene TRBV12-3 or TRBV12-4, with D hard to call. The V gene lost 4 bases and the J gene lost 2 bases, with 14 bases spanning the gap. This CDR3 region has 15 residues. The CDR3 DNA is TGTGCCAGCAGTTCCGCCCAGGCAGAGCAAGAGACCCAGTACTTC. Translating gives CASSSAQAEQETQYF.

Only a few counts were recorded for this clonotype. J is TRBJ1-1 and V is TRBV9; D might be TRBD1 (5 bases). Trimming removed 4 bases from V and 3 bases from J, with 16 bases in between. Germline V gene lookup returns CDR1 SGDLS and CDR2 YYNGEE. The CDR3 is 15 amino acids. The CDR3: CASSQSGQGDTEAFF. DNA for the CDR3: TGTGCCAGCAGCCAAAGTGGCCAAGGGGACACTGAAGCTTTCTTT.

Only a few counts were recorded for this clonotype. The rearrangement uses TRBV12-3 or TRBV12-4 and TRBJ2-3, with 10 nucleotides matching TRBD2. CDR3 size: 14 residues. With V trimmed by 6 bases and J by 4 bases, 4 bases remained unmatched. The chain's CDR3 is CASSRLAGADTQYF. CDR3 in DNA: TGTGCCAGCAGCCGTCTAGCGGGAGCAGATACGCAGTATTTT.